This TCR beta chain was identified during a study of response to subunit inactivated influenza vaccine. Study-level findings and limits: Seasonal influenza vaccination, on each occasion, was suggested by the authors to recruit few new T cells.

TCRdb processed the RT-PCR reads anew with MiXCR; each CDR3 protein has one entry. Found here are about 160,000 distinct CDR3 sequences, around 9.9% of them singletons; the top ten hold around 11%. As for this clonotype: As yet, its antigen is unknown.

V dropped 5 bases and J dropped 8 bases, with 13 bases sitting between them. This CDR3 spans 14 amino acids. The J gene is TRBJ1-6, the V gene TRBV12-3 or TRBV12-4; no definite D call. Source: non-naive T cells sorted from PBMCs, taken more than 35 days after vaccination. The origin of this receptor is a man in his fifties or sixties who received an inactivated influenza vaccine. DNA of the CDR3: TGTGCCAGCAGTCCGCCCGGGCCTTATTCACCCCTCCACTTT. It translates to CASSPPGPYSPLHF.